This is a list of T cell receptor beta chains from one sample in a study of T cell clones after liver transplantation. Produced via immunoSEQ multiplex PCR; TCRdb's table is partial and in-frame only. The sample shows around 78,000 clones, roughly 83% of them seen only once. Sequencing was performed on CD4+ T cells from blood, taken at the 22-month timepoint. The receptors stem from a human patient who received a liver transplant. The graft donor may have contributed some T cells. Each CDR3 is given with its conserved first and last residue. A D gene is named only where the DNA matches it firmly. Not all rows give a size; the values are once, few, many and, for expanded clones, a class.

.,TRBD2,TRBJ2-5,TRBV4-2,CASSQGGASGKETQYF,TGTGCCAGCAGCCAAGGGGGAGCTAGCGGAAAAGAGACCCAGTACTTC
.,.,TRBJ2-7,TRBV4-1,CASSHKVSEGGNLYEQYF,TGCGCCAGCAGCCATAAGGTGTCCGAGGGGGGCAACCTATACGAGCAGTACTTC
.,TRBD2,TRBJ2-1,TRBV5-5,CASSIGTSSEQFF,TGTGCCAGCAGCATTGGGACTAGCAGTGAGCAGTTCTTC
.,.,TRBJ2-7,TRBV5-5,CASSRQSYEQYF,TGTGCCAGCAGCCGACAGTCCTACGAGCAGTACTTC
few,.,TRBJ2-2,TRBV5-6,CASSLFGQNTGELFF,TGTGCCAGCAGCTTGTTTGGGCAGAACACCGGGGAGCTGTTTTTT
few,.,TRBJ2-6,TRBV14,CASSQVGIAYNSGANVLTF,TGTGCCAGCAGCCAAGTCGGTATCGCCTACAACTCTGGGGCCAACGTCCTGACTTTC
.,.,TRBJ2-7,TRBV5-1,CASSTQGGYSYEQYF,TGCGCCAGCAGCACTCAGGGGGGATACTCCTACGAGCAGTACTTC
.,.,TRBJ1-3,TRBV11-2,CASSPQGPLSGNTIYF,TGTGCCAGCAGCCCCCAGGGGCCCCTCTCTGGAAACACCATATATTTT
.,.,TRBJ1-5,TRBV5-4,CASSDGGGGSNQPQHF,TGTGCCAGCAGCGATGGGGGCGGAGGAAGCAATCAGCCCCAGCATTTT
many,.,TRBJ1-2,TRBV5-6,CASSLARGSYGYTF,TGTGCCAGCAGCCTCGCCCGGGGTTCCTATGGCTACACCTTC
.,.,TRBJ2-6,TRBV10-3,CAIREEGGLRGANVLTF,TGTGCCATCAGGGAGGAGGGGGGGCTCCGAGGGGCCAACGTCCTGACTTTC
.,TRBD1,TRBJ1-2,TRBV2,CASSVGQGPYGYTF,TGTGCCAGCAGTGTTGGACAGGGCCCCTATGGCTACACCTTC
.,.,TRBJ1-1,TRBV5-1,CASSLQGRATEAFF,TGCGCCAGCAGCTTGCAGGGAAGGGCGACTGAAGCTTTCTTT
.,.,TRBJ2-3,TRBV4-1,CASSPQPRDLDTQYF,TGCGCCAGCAGCCCCCAACCCCGGGACTTAGATACGCAGTATTTT
.,TRBD2,TRBJ2-2,TRBV11-2,CASRPGGLNTGELFF,TGTGCCAGCAGACCGGGAGGGCTGAACACCGGGGAGCTGTTTTTT
.,.,TRBJ1-1,TRBV5-5,CASSHDAVLRAFF,TGTGCCAGCAGCCATGACGCGGTCCTGAGAGCTTTCTTT
.,.,TRBJ1-3,TRBV7-9,CASSFGRRDSGNTIYF,TGTGCCAGCAGCTTTGGCAGACGCGACTCTGGAAACACCATATATTTT
once,TRBD2,TRBJ2-1,TRBV27,CASSPWTSGRGEQFF,TGTGCCAGCAGTCCCTGGACTAGCGGGAGAGGTGAGCAGTTCTTC
.,TRBD1,TRBJ2-3,TRBV18,CASSPRDRGVDTQYF,TGTGCCAGCTCACCCCGGGACAGGGGAGTAGATACGCAGTATTTT
.,.,TRBJ2-1,TRBV1,CTSRHILGSGDNEQFF,TGCACCAGCAGACATATACTGGGATCTGGTGACAATGAGCAGTTCTTC
.,TRBD1,TRBJ2-7,TRBV5-1,CASSLGGQSYEQYF,TGCGCCAGCAGCTTGGGGGGACAGTCCTACGAGCAGTACTTC
.,TRBD1,TRBJ2-7,TRBV10-3,CAISELDRANSYEQYF,TGTGCCATCAGTGAGTTGGACAGGGCAAACTCCTACGAGCAGTACTTC
once,TRBD2,TRBJ2-2,TRBV11-2,CASSQLAGDTGELFF,TGTGCCAGCAGCCAACTAGCGGGAGACACCGGGGAGCTGTTTTTT
.,.,TRBJ2-3,TRBV4-1,CASSQGDGNTDTQYF,TGCGCCAGCAGCCAAGGTGACGGCAACACAGATACGCAGTATTTT
.,TRBD1,TRBJ2-4,TRBV5-5,CASSSGQERAKNIQYF,TGTGCCAGCAGCTCGGGACAGGAGAGGGCCAAAAACATTCAGTACTTC
.,.,TRBJ2-3,TRBV25-1,CASGDPTDTQYF,TGTGCCAGCGGAGACCCCACAGATACGCAGTATTTT
.,.,TRBJ1-1,TRBV6-1,CASSEKRGPLNTEAFF,TGTGCCAGCAGTGAAAAAAGGGGCCCCCTGAACACTGAAGCTTTCTTT
.,TRBD2,TRBJ2-3,TRBV18,CASSPLALAGGSTDTQYF,TGTGCCAGCTCACCATTGGCCCTAGCGGGAGGAAGCACAGATACGCAGTATTTT
.,.,TRBJ2-7,TRBV7-2,CASSLLARWGIGEQYF,TGTGCCAGCAGCTTACTCGCCCGGTGGGGGATCGGCGAGCAGTACTTC
.,.,TRBJ1-3,TRBV18,CASSQSPTVSGNTIYF,TGTGCCAGCTCACAGAGCCCTACCGTCTCTGGAAACACCATATATTTT
few,.,TRBJ1-1,TRBV28,CASSFRTEAFF,TGTGCCAGCAGTTTCAGGACTGAAGCTTTCTTT
.,.,TRBJ2-2,TRBV9,CASSTRQDHTGELFF,TGTGCCAGCAGCACAAGACAGGACCACACCGGGGAGCTGTTTTTT
.,.,TRBJ2-3,TRBV5-1,CASSLEVPGPPDTQYF,TGCGCCAGCAGCTTGGAGGTCCCTGGGCCCCCAGATACGCAGTATTTT
.,TRBD1,TRBJ1-6,TRBV2,CASMTGLSSPLHF,TGTGCCAGCATGACAGGGTTGAGTTCACCCCTCCACTTT
.,TRBD2,TRBJ2-1,TRBV11-3,CASSFQTSGNEQFF,TGTGCCAGCAGCTTTCAGACTAGCGGCAATGAGCAGTTCTTC
.,.,TRBJ1-2,TRBV25-1,CASSYGGSYGYTF,TGTGCCAGCAGTTATGGGGGGAGCTATGGCTACACCTTC
.,.,TRBJ1-5,TRBV19,CASTKRGVGQPQHF,TGTGCCAGTACTAAGCGGGGGGTGGGTCAGCCCCAGCATTTT
.,.,TRBJ1-1,TRBV7-6,CASSLGQAMNTEAFF,TGTGCCAGCAGCTTAGGGCAGGCCATGAACACTGAAGCTTTCTTT
.,.,TRBJ2-2,TRBV18,CASSPRGTGELFF,TGTGCCAGCTCACCTAGGGGGACCGGGGAGCTGTTTTTT
.,.,TRBJ2-7,TRBV11-1,CASSLAGGNEQYF,TGTGCCAGCAGCTTAGCTGGCGGTAACGAGCAGTACTTC
.,.,TRBJ2-2,TRBV7-2,CASSLDLWGELFF,TGTGCCAGCAGCTTAGATCTCTGGGGGGAGCTGTTTTTT
.,.,TRBJ1-1,TRBV1,CTSSQVPDRRVDAFF,TGCACCAGCAGCCAAGTCCCGGACAGGCGAGTGGATGCTTTCTTT
.,.,TRBJ2-7,TRBV6-5,CASRPSPEGSYEQYF,TGTGCCAGCAGACCCTCCCCCGAGGGCTCCTACGAGCAGTACTTC
.,.,TRBJ1-1,TRBV5-1,CASSLGGQLEGAFF,TGCGCCAGCAGCTTGGGGGGACAACTCGAGGGAGCTTTCTTT
.,.,TRBJ1-4,TRBV5-1,CASSLATGAANEKLFF,TGCGCCAGCAGCTTGGCCACGGGGGCGGCTAATGAAAAACTGTTTTTT
.,TRBD2,TRBJ2-7,TRBV18,CASSPRPSGATYEQYF,TGTGCCAGCTCACCACGGCCTAGCGGGGCTACCTACGAGCAGTACTTC
.,.,TRBJ1-2,TRBV5-4,CASSLATSYGYTF,TGTGCCAGCAGCTTGGCCACCAGCTATGGCTACACCTTC
.,.,TRBJ2-2,TRBV7-6,CASRLGTGTGELFF,TGTGCCAGCAGGTTGGGGACGGGCACCGGGGAGCTGTTTTTT
few,TRBD2,TRBJ2-7,TRBV25-1,CASSLSGGSSYEQYF,TGTGCCAGCAGTTTGAGCGGGGGGAGCTCCTACGAGCAGTACTTC
few,TRBD1,TRBJ1-4,TRBV2,CASSVSGGTWEKLFF,TGTGCCAGCAGCGTATCAGGGGGCACGTGGGAAAAACTGTTTTTT
.,.,TRBJ1-1,TRBV4-3,CASSQDPRSLGAFF,TGCGCCAGCAGCCAAGATCCGCGATCCCTGGGCGCTTTCTTT
.,TRBD1,TRBJ1-1,TRBV5-1,CASSVRQGANTEAFF,TGCGCCAGCAGCGTCCGACAGGGGGCGAACACTGAAGCTTTCTTT
.,.,TRBJ2-2,TRBV5-1,CASSLDTGANTGELFF,TGCGCCAGCAGCTTGGATACGGGGGCGAACACCGGGGAGCTGTTTTTT
.,.,TRBJ2-7,TRBV6-1,CASTKGRSSYEQYF,TGTGCCAGCACCAAGGGGAGAAGCTCCTACGAGCAGTACTTC
.,.,TRBJ2-3,TRBV5-1,CASSLSAVVTDTQYF,TGCGCCAGCAGCCTAAGTGCCGTCGTCACAGATACGCAGTATTTT
.,.,TRBJ2-5,TRBV2,CASRFLTEETQYF,TGTGCCAGCAGGTTTTTGACTGAAGAGACCCAGTACTTC
few,.,TRBJ1-1,TRBV7-8,CASSLAAGVTEAFF,TGTGCCAGCAGCTTAGCGGCAGGGGTTACTGAAGCTTTCTTT
.,.,TRBJ2-3,TRBV5-1,CASSLASTSTDTQYF,TGCGCCAGCAGCTTGGCCTCTACGAGCACAGATACGCAGTATTTT
.,TRBD2,TRBJ2-1,TRBV18,CASSPFLAGGTGNEQFF,TGTGCCAGCTCACCTTTCTTAGCGGGAGGGACGGGGAATGAGCAGTTCTTC
.,.,TRBJ1-2,TRBV6-5,CASREGGINYGYTF,TGTGCCAGCAGGGAAGGGGGGATAAACTATGGCTACACCTTC